This record concerns one T cell receptor (beta chain) sequence. Its cognate antigen has yet to be identified. Base quality data are lacking; no much larger clone is found one base away. The EasySep Human CD8+ T Cell Enrichment Kit was used on day 10 to isolate CD8+ T cells from every culture. From cysteine to phenylalanine, the CDR3 is 15 amino acids long. CDR3 DNA is the only sequence kept; it has 45 bases, read in frame from the first base. CDR1 is given as MDHEN and CDR2 as SYDVKM, both from the germline V gene. This specimen belongs to a study of CD8 T cell repertoires and HIV-1 epitope variants (TCRdb year 2020). Describing the broader study: T cells were stimulated in separate culture wells with each of twenty-five peptides representing autologous and known Gag and Nef epitope variants. The cultures were grown for roughly nine days in IMDM with gentamicin, and half of the media was changed on days 3 and 7 with IL-2, IL-7 and IL-15 added. A CMV, EBV and flu peptide pool, the Ebola AY9 epitope as negative control, and a no-peptide well were included as control conditions. T cells were enriched with the EasySep Human T Cell Enrichment Kit and co-cultured with equal numbers of autologous T cell-negative cells as antigen-presenting cells. A 1M T cell aliquot was kept as an uncultured baseline condition, separate from the 83 T cell cultures. Tested epitopes included three Gag epitope families and Nef HW9 and YT9. A total of some 84 T cell cultures were run, with each culture condition done in triplicate except for one peptide, which was done in duplicate. General findings and caveats noted by the study authors: The study identified 8 or 9 antigen-specific TCR beta clonotypes, more than five of which appeared to be cross-reactive for autologous or known escape epitope variants. The Nef KF9 family was recognized by five clonotypes and the HW9 family by one, and no responses to the TAALDMSHF plasma variant were observed. The assay could identify only TCR beta chains and pointed to proliferation in response to antigen, not to T cell function or cytokine profile.

Sequencing of TCR beta CDR3 regions was performed at survey depth on the immunoSEQ platform. The QIAamp DNA micro kit was used to extract genomic DNA from every cultured and uncultured CD8+ T cell population. The paper's data handling went like this. Samples with fewer than 5,000 productive reads were excluded, which removed about 7% of the roughly 80 HIV peptide-stimulated cultures. Sequences were trimmed to CDR3 by a MANAFEST web app, and nonproductive sequences, CDR3s under 5 amino acids, and sequences not starting with C or ending with F/W were removed. For a clonotype to count as antigen-specific, the clonotype had to expand relative to the no-peptide control in at least 2 of 3 replicates at FDR 0.01, and only within one epitope family. Specific clonotypes also needed at least fivefold higher frequency than in wells stimulated with peptides from other epitope families. TCRdb took over this immuneACCESS table, retaining in-frame rearrangements with V and J assigned. Such tables are incomplete; in checked studies, under half of the missing clones stem from an unresolved V gene, and the remainder is unexplained. That table is the source of V, J and clone size, and D and trimming were worked out from the DNA. The sample contains about 6,100 clones, around three fifths of them found a single time. The ten largest clonotypes hold roughly 40% of the sample.

In this chain, TRBV28 is recombined with TRBJ2-5; TRBD2 matches 8 bases in the middle. The better agreement between TRBJ2-7 and the DNA end casts doubt on the J call. Sequenced sample: cultured CD8+ T cells derived from PBMCs. The source of this sequence is a male donor with HIV. The nucleotide sequence reads as follows: TGTGCCAGCAGACTAGCGGCTGCAAATTCCTACGAGCAGTACTTC. Translated, it reads CASRLAAANSYEQYF.